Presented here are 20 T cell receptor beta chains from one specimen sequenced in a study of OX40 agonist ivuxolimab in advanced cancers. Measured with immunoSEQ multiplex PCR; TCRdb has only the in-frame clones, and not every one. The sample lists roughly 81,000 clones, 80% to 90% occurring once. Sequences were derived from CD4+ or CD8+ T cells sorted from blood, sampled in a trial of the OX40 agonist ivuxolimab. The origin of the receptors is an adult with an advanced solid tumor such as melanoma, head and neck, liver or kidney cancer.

This CDR3 is CASTLGRDTEAFF. The DNA of the CDR3 is TGTGCCAGCACCCTAGGGCGAGACACTGAAGCTTTCTTT. V is TRBV6-5 and J is TRBJ1-1; D unresolved. The germline V and J ends were trimmed by 7 bases and 3 bases, with 12 bases remaining between them. Germline lookup yields CDR1 MNHEY and CDR2 SVGAGI. This CDR3 comprises 13 residues.

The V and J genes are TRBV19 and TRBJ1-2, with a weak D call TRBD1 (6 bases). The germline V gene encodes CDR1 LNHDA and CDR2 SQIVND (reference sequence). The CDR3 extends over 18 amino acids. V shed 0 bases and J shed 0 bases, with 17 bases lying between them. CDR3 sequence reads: CASSIDLSGVGANYGYTF. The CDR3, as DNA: TGTGCCAGTAGTATAGATCTGTCAGGGGTGGGAGCTAACTATGGCTACACCTTC.

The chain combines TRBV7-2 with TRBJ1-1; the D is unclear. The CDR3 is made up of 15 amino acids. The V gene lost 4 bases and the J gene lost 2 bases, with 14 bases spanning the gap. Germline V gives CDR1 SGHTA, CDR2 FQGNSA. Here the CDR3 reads CASSSLDKFNTEAFF. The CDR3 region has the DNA TGTGCCAGCAGCTCATTAGACAAATTCAACACTGAAGCTTTCTTT.

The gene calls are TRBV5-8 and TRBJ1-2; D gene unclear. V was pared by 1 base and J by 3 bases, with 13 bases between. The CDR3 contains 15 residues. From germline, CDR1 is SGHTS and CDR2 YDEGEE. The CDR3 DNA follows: TGTGCCAGCAGCTTGAGGAGGGTGGGGTACTATGGCTACACCTTC. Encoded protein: CASSLRRVGYYGYTF.

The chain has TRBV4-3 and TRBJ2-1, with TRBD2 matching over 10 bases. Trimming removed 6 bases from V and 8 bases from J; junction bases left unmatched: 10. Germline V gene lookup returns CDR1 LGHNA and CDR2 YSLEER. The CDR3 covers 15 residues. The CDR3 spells CASSQTSGAMDEQFF. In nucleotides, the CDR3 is TGCGCCAGCAGTCAAACTAGCGGGGCTATGGATGAGCAGTTCTTC.

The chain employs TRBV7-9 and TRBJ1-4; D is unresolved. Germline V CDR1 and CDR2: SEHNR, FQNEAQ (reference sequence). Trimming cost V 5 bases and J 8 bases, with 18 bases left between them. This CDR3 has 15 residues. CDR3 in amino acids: CASSPTGSQSEKLFF. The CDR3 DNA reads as TGTGCCAGCAGCCCCACCGGTTCCCAGTCGGAAAAACTGTTTTTT.

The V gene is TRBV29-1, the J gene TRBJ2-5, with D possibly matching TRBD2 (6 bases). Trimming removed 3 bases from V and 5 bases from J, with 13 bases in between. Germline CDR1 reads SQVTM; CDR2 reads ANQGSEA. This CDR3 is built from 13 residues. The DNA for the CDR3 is TGCAGCGTTGACGGGGGTTCGGGGGAGACCCAGTACTTC. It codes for CSVDGGSGETQYF. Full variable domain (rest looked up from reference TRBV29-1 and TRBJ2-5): SAVISQKPSRDICQRGTSLTIQCQVDSQVTMMFWYRQQPGQSLTLIATANQGSEATYESGFVIDKFPISRPNLTFSTLTVSNMSPEDSSIYLCSVDGGSGETQYFGPGTRLLVL.

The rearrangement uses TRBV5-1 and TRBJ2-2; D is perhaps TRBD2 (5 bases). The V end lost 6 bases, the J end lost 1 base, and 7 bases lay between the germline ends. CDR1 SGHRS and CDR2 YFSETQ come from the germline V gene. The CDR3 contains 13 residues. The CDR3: CASTGVNTGELFF. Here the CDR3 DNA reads TGCGCCAGCACCGGGGTGAACACCGGGGAGCTGTTTTTT.

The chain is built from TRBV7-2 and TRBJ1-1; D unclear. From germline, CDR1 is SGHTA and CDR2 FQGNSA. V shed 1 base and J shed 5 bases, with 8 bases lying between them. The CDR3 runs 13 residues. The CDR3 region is CASSLVFRTEAFF. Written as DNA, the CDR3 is TGTGCCAGCAGCTTAGTTTTCCGAACTGAAGCTTTCTTT.

The CDR3 DNA reads TGTGCCAGCAGTTTTTGGGGGGGTCAGCCCCAGCATTTT. Translating gives CASSFWGGQPQHF. The rearrangement uses TRBV28 and TRBJ1-5; maybe TRBD1 (5 bases). CDR1 and CDR2 from the germline V gene are MDHEN and SYDVKM. The CDR3 length is 13 residues. The V end lost 3 bases, the J end lost 6 bases, and 9 bases lay between the germline ends.

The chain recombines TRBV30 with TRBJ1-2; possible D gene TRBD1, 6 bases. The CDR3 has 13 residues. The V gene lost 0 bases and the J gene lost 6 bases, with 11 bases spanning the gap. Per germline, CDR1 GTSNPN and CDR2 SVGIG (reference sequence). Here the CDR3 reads CAWSVRGANGYTF. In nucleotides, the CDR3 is TGTGCCTGGAGTGTTCGGGGGGCTAATGGCTACACCTTC.

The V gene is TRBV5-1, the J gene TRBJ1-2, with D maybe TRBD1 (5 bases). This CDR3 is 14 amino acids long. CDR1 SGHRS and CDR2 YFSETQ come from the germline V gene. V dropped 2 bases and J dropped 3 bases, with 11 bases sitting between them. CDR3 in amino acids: CASSLMRGDYGYTF. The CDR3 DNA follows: TGCGCCAGCAGCTTAATGAGGGGCGACTATGGCTACACCTTC.

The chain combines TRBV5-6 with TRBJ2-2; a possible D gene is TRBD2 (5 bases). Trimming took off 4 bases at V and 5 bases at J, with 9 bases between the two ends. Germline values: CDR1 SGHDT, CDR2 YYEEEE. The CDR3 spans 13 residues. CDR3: CASSPGLTGELFF. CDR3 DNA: TGTGCCAGCAGCCCTGGACTGACCGGGGAGCTGTTTTTT.

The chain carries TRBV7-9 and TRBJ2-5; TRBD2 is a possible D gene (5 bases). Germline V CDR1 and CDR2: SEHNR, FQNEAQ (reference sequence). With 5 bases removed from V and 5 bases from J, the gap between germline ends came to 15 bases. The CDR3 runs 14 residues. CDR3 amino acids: CASSPGAGEETQYF. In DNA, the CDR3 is TGTGCCAGCAGCCCCGGTGCCGGGGAGGAGACCCAGTACTTC.

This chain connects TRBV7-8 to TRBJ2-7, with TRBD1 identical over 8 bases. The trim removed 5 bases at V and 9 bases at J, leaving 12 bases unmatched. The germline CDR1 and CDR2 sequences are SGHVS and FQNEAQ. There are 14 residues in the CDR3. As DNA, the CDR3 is TGTGCCAGCAGCCGGCCCGCAGGGGGCGGATTGCAGTACTTC. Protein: CASSRPAGGGLQYF.

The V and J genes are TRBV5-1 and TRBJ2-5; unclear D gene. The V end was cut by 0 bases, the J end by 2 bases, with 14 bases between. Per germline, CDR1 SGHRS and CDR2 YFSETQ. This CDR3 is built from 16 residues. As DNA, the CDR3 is TGCGCCAGCAGCTTGGCGCGGATGGGAAGGCAAGAGACCCAGTACTTC. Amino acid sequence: CASSLARMGRQETQYF.

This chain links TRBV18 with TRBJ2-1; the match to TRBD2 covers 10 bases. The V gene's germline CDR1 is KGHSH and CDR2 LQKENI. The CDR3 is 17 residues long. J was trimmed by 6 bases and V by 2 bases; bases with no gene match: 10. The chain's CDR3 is CASSPKGKAGGSNEQFF. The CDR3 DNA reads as TGTGCCAGCTCACCAAAGGGCAAAGCGGGAGGGTCCAATGAGCAGTTCTTC.

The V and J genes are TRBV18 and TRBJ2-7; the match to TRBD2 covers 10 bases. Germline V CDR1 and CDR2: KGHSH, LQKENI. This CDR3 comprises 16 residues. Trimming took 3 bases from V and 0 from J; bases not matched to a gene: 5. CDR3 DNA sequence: TGTGCCAGCTCACCTAAGGGGACTAGCGTCTCCTACGAGCAGTACTTC. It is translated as CASSPKGTSVSYEQYF. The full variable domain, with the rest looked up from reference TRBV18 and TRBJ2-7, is NAGVMQNPRHLVRRRGQEARLRCSPMKGHSHVYWYRQLPEEGLKFMVYLQKENIIDESGMPKERFSAEFPKEGPSILRIQQVVRGDSAAYFCASSPKGTSVSYEQYFGPGTRLTVT.

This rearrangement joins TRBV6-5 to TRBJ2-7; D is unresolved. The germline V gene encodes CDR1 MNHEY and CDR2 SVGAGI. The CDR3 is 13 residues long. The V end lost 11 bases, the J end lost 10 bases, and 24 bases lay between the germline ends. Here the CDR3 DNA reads TGTGCCGCACAAAGAAGTGGCTCCACAGAACAGTACTTC. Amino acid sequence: CAAQRSGSTEQYF.

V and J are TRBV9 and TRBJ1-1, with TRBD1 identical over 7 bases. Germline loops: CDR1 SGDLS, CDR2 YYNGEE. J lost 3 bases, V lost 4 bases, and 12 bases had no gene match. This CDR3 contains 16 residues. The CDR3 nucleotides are TGTGCCAGCAGCCCAGGAGGGGCAGGGGGGGACACTGAAGCTTTCTTT. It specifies CASSPGGAGGDTEAFF.